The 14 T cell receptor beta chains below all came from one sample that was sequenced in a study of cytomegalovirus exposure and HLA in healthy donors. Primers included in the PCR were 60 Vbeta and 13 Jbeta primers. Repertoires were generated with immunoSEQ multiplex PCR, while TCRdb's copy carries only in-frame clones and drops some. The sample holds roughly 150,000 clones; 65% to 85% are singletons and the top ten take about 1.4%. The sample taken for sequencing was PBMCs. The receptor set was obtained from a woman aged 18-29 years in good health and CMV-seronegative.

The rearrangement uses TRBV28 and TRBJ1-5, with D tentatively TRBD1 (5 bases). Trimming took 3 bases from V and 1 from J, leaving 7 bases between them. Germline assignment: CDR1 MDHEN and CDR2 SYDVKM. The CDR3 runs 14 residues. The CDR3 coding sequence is TGTGCCAGCAGTTTGGCAGGGAGCAATCAGCCCCAGCATTTT. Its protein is CASSLAGSNQPQHF.

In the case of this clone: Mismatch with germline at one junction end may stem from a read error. The CDR3 DNA follows: TGTGCCAGTAGTATAACGTGGGGCACCCTCTCTGGGGCCAACGGCCTGACTTTC. Translated: CASSITWGTLSGANGLTF. The V gene is TRBV19, the J gene TRBJ2-6; D is perhaps TRBD1 (5 bases). Per the germline V gene, CDR1 is LNHDA and CDR2 is SQIVND (reference sequence). CDR3 size: 18 residues.

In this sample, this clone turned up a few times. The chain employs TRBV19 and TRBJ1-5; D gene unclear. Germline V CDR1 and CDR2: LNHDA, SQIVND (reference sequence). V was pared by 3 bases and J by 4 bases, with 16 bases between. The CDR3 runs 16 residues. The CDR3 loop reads CASSIGERFYNQPQHF. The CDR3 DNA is TGTGCCAGTAGTATCGGGGAACGTTTCTATAATCAGCCCCAGCATTTT.

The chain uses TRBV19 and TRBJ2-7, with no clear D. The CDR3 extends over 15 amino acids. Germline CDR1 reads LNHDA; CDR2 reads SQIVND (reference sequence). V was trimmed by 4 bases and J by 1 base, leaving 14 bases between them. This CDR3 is CASSKRGAASYEQYF. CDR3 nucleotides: TGTGCCAGTAGTAAACGTGGAGCCGCTTCCTACGAGCAGTACTTC.

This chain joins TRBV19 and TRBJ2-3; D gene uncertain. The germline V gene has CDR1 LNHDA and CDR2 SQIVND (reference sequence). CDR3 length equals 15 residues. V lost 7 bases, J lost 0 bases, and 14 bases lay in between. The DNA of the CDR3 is TGTGCCAGTACCCCCACTTGGTCTAGCACAGATACGCAGTATTTT. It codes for CASTPTWSSTDTQYF.

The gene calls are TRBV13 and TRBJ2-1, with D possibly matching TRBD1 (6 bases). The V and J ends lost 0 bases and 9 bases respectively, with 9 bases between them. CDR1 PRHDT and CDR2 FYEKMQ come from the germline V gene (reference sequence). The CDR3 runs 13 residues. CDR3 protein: CASSLGLGGEQFF. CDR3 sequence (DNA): TGTGCCAGCAGCTTAGGACTAGGGGGTGAGCAGTTCTTC.

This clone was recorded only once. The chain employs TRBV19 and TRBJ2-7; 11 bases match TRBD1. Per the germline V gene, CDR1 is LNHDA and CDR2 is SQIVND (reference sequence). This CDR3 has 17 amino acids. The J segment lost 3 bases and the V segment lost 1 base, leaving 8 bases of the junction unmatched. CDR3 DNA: TGTGCCAGTAGTATAGGCTTAGGGACAGGGGGGTTCTACGAGCAGTACTTC. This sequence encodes CASSIGLGTGGFYEQYF.

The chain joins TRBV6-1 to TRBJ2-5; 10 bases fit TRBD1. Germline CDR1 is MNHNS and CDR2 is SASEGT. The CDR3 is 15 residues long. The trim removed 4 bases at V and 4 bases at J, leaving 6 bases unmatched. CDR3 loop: CASSVGQGVGETQYF. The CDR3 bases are TGTGCCAGCAGTGTCGGACAGGGGGTGGGAGAGACCCAGTACTTC.

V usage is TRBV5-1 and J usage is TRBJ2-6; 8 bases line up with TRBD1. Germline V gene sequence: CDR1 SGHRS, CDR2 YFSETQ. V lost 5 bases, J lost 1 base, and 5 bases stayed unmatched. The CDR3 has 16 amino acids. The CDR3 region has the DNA TGCGCCAGCAGTTCGACAGGGGAATCTGGGGCCAACGTCCTGACTTTC. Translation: CASSSTGESGANVLTF.

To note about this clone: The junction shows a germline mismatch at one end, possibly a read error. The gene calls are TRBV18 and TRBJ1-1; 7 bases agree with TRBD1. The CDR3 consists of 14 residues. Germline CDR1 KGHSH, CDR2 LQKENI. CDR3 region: CASSPQGRQTEAFF. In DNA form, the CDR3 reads TGTGCCAGCTCCCCACAGGGGAGGCAGACTGAAGCTTTCTTT.

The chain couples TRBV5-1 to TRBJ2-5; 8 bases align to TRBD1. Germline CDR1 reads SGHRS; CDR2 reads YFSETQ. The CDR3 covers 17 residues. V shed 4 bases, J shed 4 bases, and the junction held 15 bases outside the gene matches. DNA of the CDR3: TGCGCCAGCAGCGTGGGGGCCAACAGGGGGTTAAGAGAGACCCAGTACTTC. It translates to CASSVGANRGLRETQYF.

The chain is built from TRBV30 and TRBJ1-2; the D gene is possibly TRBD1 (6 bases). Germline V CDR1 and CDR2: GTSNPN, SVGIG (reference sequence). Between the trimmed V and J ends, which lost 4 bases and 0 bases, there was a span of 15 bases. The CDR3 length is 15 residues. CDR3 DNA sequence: TGTGCCTGGACTAACGACAGGCCTGCTAACTATGGCTACACCTTC. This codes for CAWTNDRPANYGYTF.

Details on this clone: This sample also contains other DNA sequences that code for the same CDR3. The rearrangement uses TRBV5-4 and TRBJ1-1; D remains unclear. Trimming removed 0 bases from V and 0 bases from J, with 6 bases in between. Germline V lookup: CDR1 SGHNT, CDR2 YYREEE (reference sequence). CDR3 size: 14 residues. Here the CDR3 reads CASSLDSLNTEAFF. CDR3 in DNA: TGTGCCAGCAGCTTGGACAGCCTGAACACTGAAGCTTTCTTT. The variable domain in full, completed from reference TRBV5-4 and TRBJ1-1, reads ETGVTQSPTHLIKTRGQQVTLRCSSQSGHNTVSWYQQALGQGPQFIFQYYREEENGRGNFPPRFSGLQFPNYSSELNVNALELDDSALYLCASSLDSLNTEAFFGQGTRLTVV.

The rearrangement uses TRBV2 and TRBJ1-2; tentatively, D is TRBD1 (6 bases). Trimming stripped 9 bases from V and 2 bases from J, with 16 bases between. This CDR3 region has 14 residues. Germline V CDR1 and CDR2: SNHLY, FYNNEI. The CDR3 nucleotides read TGTGCCAGAGAGGGACAAGATATAAACTATGGCTACACCTTC. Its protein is CAREGQDINYGYTF.